These 21 T cell receptor beta chains originate from one sample sequenced in a study of T cell changes during pregnancy in multiple sclerosis. The method was immunoSEQ multiplex PCR; TCRdb's version includes in-frame clones alone and lacks a portion of them. The data show about 51,000 clones, roughly 93% seen once. Sequenced here: peripheral blood, sampled in the second trimester of pregnancy. The source is a female donor with multiple sclerosis, enrolled in a pregnancy study.

This clone was detected once. The chain is built from TRBV6-5 and TRBJ2-7; maybe TRBD1 (5 bases). The CDR3 is 13 amino acids. Germline CDR1 reads MNHEY; CDR2 reads SVGAGI. Trimming left V 0 bases short and J 2 bases short, with 5 bases between. The CDR3 coding sequence is TGTGCCAGCAGTTACTCGGACACCTACGAGCAGTACTTC. Protein: CASSYSDTYEQYF.

The V call is TRBV5-1, the J call TRBJ2-7, with TRBD2 as a possible D gene (6 bases). Germline CDR1 reads SGHRS; CDR2 reads YFSETQ. This CDR3 is built from 11 residues. V was clipped by 4 bases and J by 9 bases, with 11 bases between them. The CDR3 reads CASSAGPLQYF. The CDR3 DNA is TGCGCCAGCAGCGCGGGACCCCTGCAGTACTTC.

The rearrangement links TRBV4-1 to TRBJ2-7; 14 bases match TRBD2. Germline V gene data show CDR1 as MGHRA and CDR2 as YSYEKL. The V and J ends lost 2 bases and 2 bases, in that order; junction bases with no gene match: 5. CDR3 size: 17 residues. CDR3 sequence reads: CASSQRGLAGEAYEQYF. CDR3 bases: TGCGCCAGCAGCCAAAGGGGACTAGCGGGAGAGGCCTACGAGCAGTACTTC.

The rearrangement joins TRBV28 to TRBJ1-5; the D is unclear. The CDR3 length is 12 residues. The V end was cut by 10 bases, the J end by 2 bases, with 9 bases between. Germline lookup yields CDR1 MDHEN and CDR2 SYDVKM. The CDR3 nucleotides read TGTGCCACCTTATCGGGCAATCAGCCCCAGCATTTT. This translates into CATLSGNQPQHF. Supplemented by reference TRBV28 and TRBJ1-5, the full variable domain reads DVKVTQSSRYLVKRTGEKVFLECVQDMDHENMFWYRQDPGLGLRLIYFSYDVKMKEKGDIPEGYSVSREKKERFSLILESASTNQTSMYLCATLSGNQPQHFGDGTRLSIL.

The chain employs TRBV19 and TRBJ2-4, with 12 bases lining up with TRBD2. Germline CDR1 is LNHDA and CDR2 is SQIVND (reference sequence). V trimming: 5 bases; J trimming: 0 bases; junction bases outside the gene matches: 5. The CDR3 is 17 amino acids. Written as DNA, the CDR3 is TGTGCCAGTAGTCCAGGACTAGCGGGAATAGCCAAAAACATTCAGTACTTC. This gives the protein CASSPGLAGIAKNIQYF.

V and J are TRBV19 and TRBJ2-1; 13 bases are a match to TRBD2. The CDR3 is 15 residues long. Germline V gene sequence: CDR1 LNHDA, CDR2 SQIVND (reference sequence). J gave up 1 base and V 6 bases, and 0 bases lay outside the gene matches. In DNA, the CDR3 is TGTGCCAGTAGGGGACTAGCGGGATCCTACAATGAGCAGTTCTTC. It encodes CASRGLAGSYNEQFF. Supplemented by reference TRBV19 and TRBJ2-1, the full variable domain reads DGGITQSPKYLFRKEGQNVTLSCEQNLNHDAMYWYRQDPGQGLRLIYYSQIVNDFQKGDIAEGYSVSREKKESFPLTVTSAQKNPTAFYLCASRGLAGSYNEQFFGPGTRLTVL.

This chain uses TRBV7-9 with TRBJ2-5; 15 bases are shared with TRBD2. This CDR3 contains 16 residues. CDR1 is SEHNR and CDR2 is FQNEAQ in the germline V gene (reference sequence). Trimming took 6 bases from V and 5 from J; bases not matched to a gene: 7. The CDR3 nucleotides read TGTGCCAGCAGGTCTGGACTAGCGGGAGGGACGGAGACCCAGTACTTC. Translation: CASRSGLAGGTETQYF.

The rearrangement uses TRBV6-6 and TRBJ2-3; 9 bases line up with TRBD2. The germline CDR1 and CDR2 sequences are MNHNY and SVGAGI (reference sequence). CDR3 size: 16 residues. J gave up 6 bases and V 0 bases, and 7 bases lay outside the gene matches. The CDR3 region is CASSYSLSGSVDTQYF. As DNA, the CDR3 is TGTGCCAGCAGTTACTCGCTTAGCGGGAGTGTCGATACGCAGTATTTT.

The chain joins TRBV6-5 to TRBJ2-7, with D tentatively TRBD2 (5 bases). Between the trimmed V and J ends, which lost 0 bases and 4 bases, there was a span of 13 bases. Germline lookup yields CDR1 MNHEY and CDR2 SVGAGI. The length of the CDR3 is 15 residues. CDR3 sequence reads: CASSYSEGTGYEQYF. CDR3 sequence (DNA): TGTGCCAGCAGTTACTCAGAGGGCACGGGATACGAGCAGTACTTC.

The V call is TRBV5-1, the J call TRBJ2-6; D gene uncertain. The CDR3 has 17 amino acids. Germline V gene data show CDR1 as SGHRS and CDR2 as YFSETQ. Trimming took 0 bases from V and 0 from J, leaving 10 bases between them. The CDR3 DNA follows: TGCGCCAGCAGCTTGGCCGCAGGAATCTCTGGGGCCAACGTCCTGACTTTC. This codes for CASSLAAGISGANVLTF.

The rearrangement links TRBV6-1 to TRBJ2-3; TRBD2 aligns across 12 bases. CDR3 length equals 17 residues. Germline CDR1 and CDR2: MNHNS and SASEGT. V trimming: 2 bases; J trimming: 1 base; junction bases outside the gene matches: 4. The DNA for the CDR3 is TGTGCCAGCAGTGAACTAGCGGGAGGGCCTCGCACAGATACGCAGTATTTT. Translation: CASSELAGGPRTDTQYF.

The V call is TRBV7-8, the J call TRBJ2-1; the match to TRBD2 covers 10 bases. CDR1 SGHVS and CDR2 FQNEAQ come from the germline V gene. The CDR3 is 15 residues long. Trimming removed 1 base from V and 6 bases from J; junction bases left unmatched: 3. CDR3: CASSLELAGANEQFF. The CDR3 DNA is TGTGCCAGCAGCTTAGAGCTAGCGGGAGCCAATGAGCAGTTCTTC.

The chain is built from TRBV6-4 and TRBJ2-3; D remains unclear. Germline values: CDR1 MRHNA, CDR2 SNTAGT. This CDR3 has 15 amino acids. With 6 bases removed from V and 3 bases from J, the gap between germline ends came to 16 bases. CDR3 loop: CASSRDPIRTDTQYF. DNA for the CDR3: TGTGCCAGCAGCCGAGACCCCATCAGGACAGATACGCAGTATTTT.

This CDR3 is CASSLDRVVEEQYF. DNA of the CDR3: TGTGCCAGCAGTTTAGACAGGGTAGTAGAAGAGCAGTACTTC. The V gene is TRBV28, the J gene TRBJ2-7; TRBD1 aligns across 7 bases. CDR1 is MDHEN, CDR2 SYDVKM, per germline. J was trimmed by 7 bases and V by 2 bases; bases with no gene match: 8. This CDR3 contains 14 residues. Based on the CDR3 plus reference TRBV28 and TRBJ2-7, the full variable domain is DVKVTQSSRYLVKRTGEKVFLECVQDMDHENMFWYRQDPGLGLRLIYFSYDVKMKEKGDIPEGYSVSREKKERFSLILESASTNQTSMYLCASSLDRVVEEQYFGPGTRLTVT.

The chain combines TRBV7-3 with TRBJ2-3, with 11 bases fitting TRBD2. The CDR3 sequence is 14 residues long. The germline gives CDR1 SGHTA, CDR2 FQGTGA. V gave up 7 bases and J gave up 10 bases; unmatched junction bases: 10. CDR3 in amino acids: CASTPLAGVGSQYF. The CDR3 nucleotides are TGTGCCAGCACCCCACTAGCGGGAGTCGGATCGCAGTATTTT.

This chain uses TRBV11-2 with TRBJ2-5; the D is unclear. V lost 3 bases, J lost 3 bases, and 8 bases lay in between. The germline CDR1 and CDR2 sequences are SGHAT and FQNNGV. The CDR3 runs to 13 residues. The CDR3 loop is CASSFGFKETQYF. CDR3 sequence (DNA): TGTGCCAGCAGCTTTGGCTTTAAAGAGACCCAGTACTTC. The full variable domain, in which reference TRBV11-2 and TRBJ2-5 provide the parts outside the CDR3, is EAGVAQSPRYKIIEKRQSVAFWCNPISGHATLYWYQQILGQGPKLLIQFQNNGVVDDSQLPKDRFSAERLKGVDSTLKIQPAKLEDSAVYLCASSFGFKETQYFGPGTRLLVL.

The genes are TRBV27 and TRBJ1-1, with D maybe TRBD1 (5 bases). Germline V gene lookup returns CDR1 MNHEY and CDR2 SMNVEV (reference sequence). Trimming took off 5 bases at V and 1 base at J, with 11 bases between the two ends. This CDR3 comprises 14 residues. This chain's CDR3 is CASSPHTGNTEAFF. CDR3 sequence (DNA): TGTGCCAGCAGTCCACATACAGGGAACACTGAAGCTTTCTTT.

This clone has just a few counts. The rearrangement joins TRBV6-4 to TRBJ2-3; D not resolved. The CDR3 consists of 14 residues. Germline CDR1 and CDR2: MRHNA and SNTAGT. V lost 4 bases and J 2 bases, leaving 10 bases between the germline ends. The CDR3 DNA is TGTGCCAGCAGTGGAGGCCGAGACACAGATACGCAGTATTTT. Encoded protein: CASSGGRDTDTQYF.

The chain uses TRBV7-8 and TRBJ1-5; 7 nucleotides line up with TRBD1. The CDR3 totals 14 residues. Germline trimming cut 5 bases from V and 0 bases from J; bases unmatched to any gene: 1. CDR1 is SGHVS and CDR2 is FQNEAQ in the germline V gene. CDR3 DNA: TGTGCCAGCAGCACAGGGGATAGCAATCAGCCCCAGCATTTT. Translating it yields CASSTGDSNQPQHF.

The genes are TRBV29-1 and TRBJ2-5; 7 positions agree with TRBD1. The V gene end was trimmed by 3 bases and the J gene end by 0 bases; junction bases not matched to a gene: 7. There are 15 residues in the CDR3. CDR1 and CDR2 (germline): SQVTM, ANQGSEA. The CDR3 loop is CSVDTGQSYQETQYF. CDR3 in DNA: TGCAGCGTTGACACGGGACAGTCTTACCAAGAGACCCAGTACTTC.

The chain combines TRBV18 with TRBJ2-1; 9 nucleotides line up with TRBD1. Looked up from germline, CDR1 is KGHSH and CDR2 is LQKENI. V dropped 2 bases and J dropped 4; count of bases not matched to a gene: 6. This CDR3 has 16 residues. Here the CDR3 DNA reads TGTGCCAGCTCACCAGTCCGAGGACAGGGGTACAATGAGCAGTTCTTC. The encoded protein is CASSPVRGQGYNEQFF.